These 6 T cell receptor beta chains share one sample of origin, sequenced in a study of cytomegalovirus exposure and HLA in healthy donors. Amplification used 60 Vbeta primers and 13 Jbeta primers. Method: immunoSEQ multiplex PCR; TCRdb's copy keeps in-frame clones and lacks some. This repertoire shows 110,000 to 150,000 clones, approximately 9% found once; its top ten account for 1.5% to 2%. Sequencing was done on a sample of PBMCs. All receptors come from a male donor in good health and CMV-seronegative.

The sample holds a few counts of this clone. The V call is TRBV20-1, the J call TRBJ2-1, with TRBD2 matching over 8 bases. Per germline, CDR1 DFQATT and CDR2 SNEGSKA (reference sequence). This CDR3 comprises 10 residues. V trimming: 6 bases; J trimming: 13 bases; junction bases outside the gene matches: 5. CDR3 loop: CSAERGLQFF. The DNA of the CDR3 is TGCAGTGCCGAGCGGGGGTTACAGTTCTTC.

This clone was detected only a few times. The V call is TRBV6-5, the J call TRBJ1-4; 7 bases align to TRBD1. The CDR3 loop spans 15 amino acids. Germline V gene sequence: CDR1 MNHEY, CDR2 SVGAGI. Trimming took 6 bases from V and 7 from J; bases not matched to a gene: 11. Here the CDR3 reads CASSPAGGGGEKLFF. The CDR3 nucleotides are TGTGCCAGCAGCCCCGCAGGAGGGGGCGGTGAAAAACTGTTTTTT.

V and J are TRBV29-1 and TRBJ2-1, with 7 bases fitting TRBD1. The J segment lost 1 base and the V segment lost 5 bases, leaving 5 bases of the junction unmatched. The CDR3 extends over 14 amino acids. Germline V lookup: CDR1 SQVTM, CDR2 ANQGSEA. In nucleotides, the CDR3 is TGCAGCGTTCGATGGGACAGATCCTACAATGAGCAGTTCTTC. This gives the protein CSVRWDRSYNEQFF.

Remarks on this clone: At one boundary the junction diverges from the germline segment, which might be a read error. This chain links TRBV28 with TRBJ1-5; weak D call: TRBD1 (6 bases). The V gene's germline CDR1 is MDHEN and CDR2 SYDVKM. The CDR3 length is 14 residues. CDR3 DNA: TGTGCCAGCAATTTAAAGGGGGACAATCAGCCCCAGCATTTT. Protein: CASNLKGDNQPQHF.

J is TRBJ2-7 and V is TRBV28, with 15 nucleotides matching TRBD2. The V segment lost 5 bases and the J segment 3 bases; nucleotides outside the gene matches: 5. The CDR3 is 16 amino acids. Germline V gene lookup returns CDR1 MDHEN and CDR2 SYDVKM. CDR3 amino acids: CASSIGTSGRLYEQYF. The CDR3 region has the DNA TGTGCCAGCAGTATCGGGACTAGCGGGAGGCTCTACGAGCAGTACTTC.

The chain combines TRBV4-3 with TRBJ2-7; D possibly corresponds to TRBD2 (5 bases). Trimming removed 4 bases from V and 4 bases from J, with 14 bases in between. Per the germline V gene, CDR1 is LGHNA and CDR2 is YSLEER. This CDR3 contains 14 residues. The CDR3 region has the DNA TGCGCCAGCAGCCGAAGTAGCTGGGAGTACGAGCAGTACTTC. Translation gives CASSRSSWEYEQYF.